The clone carrying this T cell receptor (beta chain) was recorded a few times. These data belong to a study of T-cell reconstitution after alpha-beta-depleted transplantation in children. Unique molecular identifiers tagged the TCRbeta library. TCRdb analysed the PCR reads with MiXCR anew, one entry per CDR3 protein. The sample has some 350,000 distinct CDR3 sequences; about a tenth are singletons. The CDR3 has 14 residues. Trimming shortened V by 5 bases and J by 1 base, and 14 bases separated the two germline ends. The germline CDR1 and CDR2 sequences are DFQATT and SNEGSKA (reference sequence). This TCR derives from a human donor who donated a stem cell graft to a child with acute lymphoblastic leukemia. Material: PBMCs from the stem cell graft donor, obtained from the stem cell graft. The V call is TRBV20-1, the J call TRBJ2-5, with D perhaps being TRBD1 or TRBD2 (5 bases each). This chain's CDR3 is CSAFAVGVQETQYF. The CDR3 nucleotides read TGCAGTGCTTTCGCCGTGGGGGTCCAAGAGACCCAGTACTTC.